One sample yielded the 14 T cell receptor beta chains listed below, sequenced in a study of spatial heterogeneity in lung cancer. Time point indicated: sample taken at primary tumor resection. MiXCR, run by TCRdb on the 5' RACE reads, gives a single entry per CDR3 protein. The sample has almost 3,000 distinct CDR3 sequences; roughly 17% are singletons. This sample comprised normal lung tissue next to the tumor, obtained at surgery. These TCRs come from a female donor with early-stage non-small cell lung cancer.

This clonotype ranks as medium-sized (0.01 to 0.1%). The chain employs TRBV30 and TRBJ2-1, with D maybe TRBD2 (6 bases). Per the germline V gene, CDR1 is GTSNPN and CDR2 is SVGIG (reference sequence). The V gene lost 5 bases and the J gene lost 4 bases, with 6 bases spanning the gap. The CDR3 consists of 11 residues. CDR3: CAWAGYNEQFF. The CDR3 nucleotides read TGTGCCTGGGCGGGGTACAATGAGCAGTTCTTC.

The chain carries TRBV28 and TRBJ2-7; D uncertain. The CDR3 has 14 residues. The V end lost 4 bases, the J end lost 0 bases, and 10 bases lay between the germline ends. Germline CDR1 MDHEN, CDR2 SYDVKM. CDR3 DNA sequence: TGTGCCAGCAGTTATCGGAGAGACTCCTACGAGCAGTACTTC. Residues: CASSYRRDSYEQYF.

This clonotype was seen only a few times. This CDR3 reads CASSLLLQGLRYEQYF. Here the CDR3 DNA reads TGCGCCAGCAGTCTGTTACTTCAGGGACTACGCTACGAGCAGTACTTC. The chain employs TRBV10-2 and TRBJ2-7; TRBD2 aligns across 7 bases. Germline V gene sequence: CDR1 WSHSY, CDR2 SAAADI. V was clipped by 5 bases and J by 3 bases; unmatched bases: 13. CDR3 length equals 16 residues.

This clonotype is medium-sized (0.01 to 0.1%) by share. The CDR3 coding sequence is TGTGCCATCAGTGAGTCAGGAACTCGGCGGCTCAATGAGCAGTTCTTC. Translating it yields CAISESGTRRLNEQFF. This chain connects TRBV10-3 to TRBJ2-1, with unresolved D. This CDR3 spans 16 amino acids. Trimming shortened V by 0 bases and J by 6 bases, and 15 bases separated the two germline ends. Germline V gene sequence: CDR1 ENHRY, CDR2 SYGVKD.

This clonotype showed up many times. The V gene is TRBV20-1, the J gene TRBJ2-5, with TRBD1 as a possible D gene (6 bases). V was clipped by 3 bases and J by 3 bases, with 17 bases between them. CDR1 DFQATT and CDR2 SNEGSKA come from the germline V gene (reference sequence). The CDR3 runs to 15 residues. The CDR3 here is CSARDLRQAEETQYF. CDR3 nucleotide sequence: TGCAGTGCTAGGGATTTGCGACAGGCGGAAGAGACCCAGTACTTC.

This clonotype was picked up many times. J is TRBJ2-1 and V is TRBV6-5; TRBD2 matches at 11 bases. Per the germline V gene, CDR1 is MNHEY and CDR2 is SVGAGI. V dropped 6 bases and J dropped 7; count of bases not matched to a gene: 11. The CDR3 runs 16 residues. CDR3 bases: TGTGCCAGCAGCCCTCGACGACTAGCGGGATCTAATGAGCAGTTCTTC. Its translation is CASSPRRLAGSNEQFF.

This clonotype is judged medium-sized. The CDR3 bases are TGTGCCAGCAGTCCCATCGGCGGGGAGCTGTTTTTT. Its protein product is CASSPIGGELFF. The chain couples TRBV7-2 to TRBJ2-2; no clear D gene. Per germline, CDR1 SGHTA and CDR2 FQGNSA. This CDR3 has 12 residues. V was trimmed by 6 bases and J by 7 bases, leaving 9 bases between them.

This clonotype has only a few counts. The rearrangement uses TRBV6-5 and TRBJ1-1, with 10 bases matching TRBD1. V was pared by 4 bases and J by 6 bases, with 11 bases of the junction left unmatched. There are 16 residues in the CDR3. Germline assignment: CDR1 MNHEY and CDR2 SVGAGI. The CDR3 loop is CASSSTGTGVGAEAFF. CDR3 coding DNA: TGTGCCAGCAGTTCAACCGGGACAGGGGTTGGAGCTGAAGCTTTCTTT.

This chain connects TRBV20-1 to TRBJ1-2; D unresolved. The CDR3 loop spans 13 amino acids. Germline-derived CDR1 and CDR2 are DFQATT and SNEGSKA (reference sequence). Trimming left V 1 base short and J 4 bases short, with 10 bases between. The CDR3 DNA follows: TGCAGTGCTAGAGGAGGCAGGAGCTATGGCTACACCTTC. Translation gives CSARGGRSYGYTF.

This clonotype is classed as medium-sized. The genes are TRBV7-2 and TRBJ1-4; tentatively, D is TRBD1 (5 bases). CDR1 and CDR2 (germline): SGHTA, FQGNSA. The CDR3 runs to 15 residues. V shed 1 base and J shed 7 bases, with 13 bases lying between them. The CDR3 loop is CASSLEGRYGEKLFF. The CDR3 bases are TGTGCCAGCAGCTTAGAGGGACGGTACGGTGAAAAACTGTTTTTT.

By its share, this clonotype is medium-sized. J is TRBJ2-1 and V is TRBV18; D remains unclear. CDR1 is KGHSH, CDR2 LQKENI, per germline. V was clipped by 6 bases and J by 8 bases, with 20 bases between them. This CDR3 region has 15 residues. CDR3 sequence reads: CASSALPPPGDEQFF. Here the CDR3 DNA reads TGTGCCAGCTCTGCACTACCGCCTCCTGGGGATGAGCAGTTCTTC.

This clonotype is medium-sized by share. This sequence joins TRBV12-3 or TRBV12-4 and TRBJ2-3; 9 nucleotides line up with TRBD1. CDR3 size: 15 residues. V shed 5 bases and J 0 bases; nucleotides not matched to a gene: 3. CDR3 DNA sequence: TGTGCCAGCAGTCAACAGGGGGCAAGCACAGATACGCAGTATTTT. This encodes CASSQQGASTDTQYF.

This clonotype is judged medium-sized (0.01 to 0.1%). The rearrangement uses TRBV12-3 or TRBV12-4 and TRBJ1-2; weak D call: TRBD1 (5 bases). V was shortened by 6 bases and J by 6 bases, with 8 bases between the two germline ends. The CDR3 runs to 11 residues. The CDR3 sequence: CASSHRNGYTF. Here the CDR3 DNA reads TGTGCCAGCAGCCACAGGAATGGCTACACCTTC.

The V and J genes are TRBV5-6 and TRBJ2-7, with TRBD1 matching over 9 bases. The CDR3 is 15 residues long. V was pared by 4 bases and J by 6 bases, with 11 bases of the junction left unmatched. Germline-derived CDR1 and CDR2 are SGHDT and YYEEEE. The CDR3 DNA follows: TGTGCCAGCAGCCGGCGACAGGGGGTGTTCCTCGAGCAGTACTTC. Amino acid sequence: CASSRRQGVFLEQYF.